Below are 29 T cell receptor beta chains sequenced from a single sample in a study of blood T cells in healthy people across ages. A second 7 to 11 cycle PCR used barcoded and J-beta primers. TCRdb used MiXCR to reprocess the 5' RACE reads, holding one entry per CDR3 protein. The sample consists of about a million distinct CDR3 sequences, 48% of them appearing once. The sample consisted of blood. These receptor sequences come from a man aged 30 to 45 in good health.

The V call is TRBV20-1, the J call TRBJ2-7; possibly TRBD2 for D (6 bases). The germline CDR1 and CDR2 sequences are DFQATT and SNEGSKA (reference sequence). CDR3 length: 14 amino acids. V was shortened by 3 bases and J by 0 bases, with 12 bases between the two germline ends. The chain's CDR3 is CSASGGSYSYEQYF. In nucleotides, the CDR3 is TGCAGTGCTAGTGGGGGGTCCTACTCCTACGAGCAGTACTTC.

The CDR3 here is CASSDYPFSPLHF. DNA for the CDR3: TGTGCCAGCAGTGATTATCCTTTTTCACCCCTCCACTTT. The rearrangement uses TRBV25-1 and TRBJ1-6; D is uncertain. The CDR3 spans 13 residues. Germline V CDR1 and CDR2: MGHDK, SYGVNS. The ends were cut back, 3 bases at V and 9 bases at J, with 9 bases in the middle.

This clonotype was observed many times. The chain carries TRBV20-1 and TRBJ2-7; D remains ambiguous. Germline V gene lookup returns CDR1 DFQATT and CDR2 SNEGSKA (reference sequence). The CDR3 spans 13 residues. Trimming stripped 3 bases from V and 3 bases from J, with 12 bases between. CDR3: CSASTGRGYEQYF. CDR3 sequence (DNA): TGCAGTGCTAGCACCGGGCGAGGCTACGAGCAGTACTTC.

V and J are TRBV7-9 and TRBJ2-7; D remains unclear. Between the trimmed V and J ends, which lost 6 bases and 5 bases, there was a span of 20 bases. There are 15 residues in the CDR3. Germline lookup yields CDR1 SEHNR and CDR2 FQNEAQ (reference sequence). The CDR3 DNA sequence: TGTGCCAGCAGGCCAGGCGATAAGGTACCGGACGAGCAGTACTTC. This gives the protein CASRPGDKVPDEQYF.

This clonotype was picked up a small number of times. The chain joins TRBV4-1 to TRBJ2-5; 10 nucleotides match TRBD2. The J segment lost 9 bases and the V segment lost 0 bases, leaving 10 bases of the junction unmatched. The CDR3 loop spans 16 amino acids. Germline V gene lookup returns CDR1 MGHRA and CDR2 YSYEKL. The CDR3 DNA reads TGCGCCAGCAGCCAAGATCTAGCGGGGGCCTCTCTCCCCCAGTACTTC. It codes for CASSQDLAGASLPQYF.

This clonotype has more than one count but fewer than ten. This sequence joins TRBV7-2 and TRBJ2-7; no clear D. The V end was cut by 4 bases, the J end by 3 bases, with 16 bases between. Germline loops: CDR1 SGHTA, CDR2 FQGNSA. The CDR3 spans 15 residues. The CDR3 loop is CASSSPPNYYYEQYF. The CDR3, as DNA: TGTGCCAGCAGCTCCCCCCCTAACTACTACTACGAGCAGTACTTC.

For the CDR3, the DNA is TGTGCCAGCGACGGCAGGGGGCCGTATTTT. Protein product: CASDGRGPYF. The V gene is TRBV21-1, the J gene TRBJ2-3; TRBD1, as called in the table, went unchecked against the DNA. TRBV21-1 is classified as a pseudogene. The CDR3 is made up of 10 amino acids.

This clonotype occurred once. This chain uses TRBV14 with TRBJ1-5; D ambiguous. CDR1 and CDR2 (germline): SGHDN, FVKESK. Trimming shortened V by 1 base and J by 5 bases, and 6 bases separated the two germline ends. CDR3 length equals 13 residues. For the CDR3, the DNA is TGTGCCAGCAGCCAAGTGGCAGATCAGCCCCAGCATTTT. It specifies CASSQVADQPQHF.

This clonotype was seen a few times. V and J are TRBV20-1 and TRBJ2-1, with 9 nucleotides matching TRBD2. This CDR3 region has 16 residues. V gave up 6 bases and J gave up 3 bases; unmatched junction bases: 12. Germline V CDR1 and CDR2: DFQATT, SNEGSKA (reference sequence). As DNA, the CDR3 is TGCAGTGCAACCCCTACAAGCGGGGGGTACTACAATGAGCAGTTCTTC. This sequence encodes CSATPTSGGYYNEQFF.

The chain couples TRBV7-9 to TRBJ2-3; 12 bases are shared with TRBD2. V was pared by 1 base and J by 5 bases, with 4 bases of the junction left unmatched. Germline V lookup: CDR1 SEHNR, CDR2 FQNEAQ (reference sequence). This CDR3 region has 16 residues. The CDR3, as DNA: TGTGCCAGCAGCTTAGTACTAGCGGGGGGAATAGATACGCAGTATTTT. Protein sequence: CASSLVLAGGIDTQYF.

About this clonotype: It may be a read error: a sequence one base away is much more abundant. No conserved phenylalanine or tryptophan is present at the end of the CDR3, so a read error is the likely explanation. The chain carries TRBV6-5 and TRBJ2-5; D may correspond to TRBD1 or TRBD2 (6 bases each). The CDR3 extends over 19 amino acids. Per the germline V gene, CDR1 is MNHEY and CDR2 is SVGAGI. With 4 bases removed from V and 2 bases from J, the gap between germline ends came to 26 bases. The CDR3 is CASSSLLRPQRGPQETQYL. The CDR3 nucleotides are TGTGCCAGCAGTTCCCTACTCCGACCCCAACGGGGGCCACAAGAGACCCAGTACTTA.

A few counts support this clonotype. V usage is TRBV7-9 and J usage is TRBJ2-1; possible D gene TRBD1, 6 bases. The CDR3 consists of 16 residues. From germline, CDR1 is SEHNR and CDR2 FQNEAQ (reference sequence). Trimming left V 5 bases short and J 2 bases short, with 16 bases between. The DNA of the CDR3 is TGTGCCAGCAGCCTAAGCAGGGGCCCAACCTACAATGAGCAGTTCTTC. Translating it yields CASSLSRGPTYNEQFF.

This clonotype was detected ten times or more. V gene TRBV7-9 combines with J gene TRBJ1-2; a weak D match, TRBD1 (6 bases). Per the germline V gene, CDR1 is SEHNR and CDR2 is FQNEAQ (reference sequence). V was pared by 3 bases and J by 2 bases, with 10 bases between. The CDR3 length is 14 residues. CDR3 bases: TGTGCCAGCAGCTTTACGGGGGCCAACTATGGCTACACCTTC. It codes for CASSFTGANYGYTF. The full variable domain, rest sourced from reference TRBV7-9 and TRBJ1-2, is DTGVSQNPRHKITKRGQNVTFRCDPISEHNRLYWYRQTLGQGPEFLTYFQNEAQLEKSRLLSDRFSAERPKGSFSTLEIQRTEQGDSAMYLCASSFTGANYGYTFGSGTRLTVV.

In this sample, this clonotype turned up many times. Just one base apart from a much larger clone, this may be a read error. V gene TRBV5-1 combines with J gene TRBJ2-1; possible D gene TRBD2, 7 bases. The last part of the DNA fits TRBJ2-7 better; the J call may be wrong. Per germline, CDR1 SGHRS and CDR2 YFSETQ. CDR3 length: 15 amino acids. DNA for the CDR3: TGCGCCAGCACCTTGGGGGGGGGCTCCTACAATGAGCAGTACTTC. It encodes CASTLGGGSYNEQYF.

The rearrangement links TRBV25-1 to TRBJ2-1; the D gene is possibly TRBD1 (5 bases). CDR3 length: 14 residues. With 3 bases removed from V and 7 bases from J, the gap between germline ends came to 13 bases. CDR1 MGHDK and CDR2 SYGVNS come from the germline V gene. DNA of the CDR3: TGTGCCAGCAGTGAGGGGTCAGGGCATAATGAGCAGTTCTTC. Residues: CASSEGSGHNEQFF.

This clonotype came up once. The chain is built from TRBV5-1 and TRBJ2-3, with 10 bases lining up with TRBD1. This CDR3 has 14 amino acids. Germline CDR1 reads SGHRS; CDR2 reads YFSETQ. V shed 8 bases and J 4 bases; nucleotides not matched to a gene: 7. Here the CDR3 reads CASGPGQGPDTQYF. The CDR3 coding sequence is TGCGCCAGTGGACCGGGACAGGGGCCAGATACGCAGTATTTT.

V and J are TRBV6-2 or TRBV6-3 and TRBJ1-1, with unresolved D. Trimming left V 0 bases short and J 4 bases short, with 12 bases between. The CDR3 covers 15 residues. The V gene's germline CDR1 is MNHEY and CDR2 SVGEGT. The CDR3 protein is CASSYSSGLGTEAFF. The CDR3 DNA reads TGTGCCAGCAGTTACTCGAGCGGGTTGGGCACTGAAGCTTTCTTT.

This clonotype was found a few times. The chain uses TRBV7-8 and TRBJ2-3, with no clear D. Trimming left V 4 bases short and J 7 bases short, with 9 bases between. The germline V gene encodes CDR1 SGHVS and CDR2 FQNEAQ. CDR3 length: 12 residues. The CDR3 here is CASSSWVNTQYF. The CDR3 DNA reads TGTGCCAGCAGCTCGTGGGTAAATACGCAGTATTTT.

In its sample, this clonotype was seen a few times. V usage is TRBV7-2 and J usage is TRBJ1-2; 8 nucleotides agree with TRBD1. This CDR3 has 14 residues. Germline CDR1 is SGHTA and CDR2 is FQGNSA. Trimming cost V 1 base and J 4 bases; bases outside gene matches: 2. The CDR3 coding sequence is TGTGCCAGCAGCTTAGGGACAGGGTTCTATGGCTACACCTTC. This gives the protein CASSLGTGFYGYTF.

The chain joins TRBV7-2 to TRBJ2-5; D may match TRBD1 or TRBD2 (5 bases each). CDR3 length equals 16 residues. The V end was cut by 5 bases, the J end by 1 base, with 17 bases between. Germline V gene sequence: CDR1 SGHTA, CDR2 FQGNSA. For the CDR3, the DNA is TGTGCCAGCAGCATATTACGGGGCCGGGTCCAAGAGACCCAGTACTTC. Encoded protein: CASSILRGRVQETQYF. The entire variable domain, with the rest obtained from reference TRBV7-2 and TRBJ2-5, is as follows: GAGVSQSPSNKVTEKGKDVELRCDPISGHTALYWYRQSLGQGLEFLIYFQGNSAPDKSGLPSDRFSAERTGGSVSTLTIQRTQQEDSAVYLCASSILRGRVQETQYFGPGTRLLVL.

This clonotype has a handful of counts. The chain combines TRBV12-3 or TRBV12-4 with TRBJ2-5; D is ambiguous. V dropped 6 bases and J dropped 1 base, with 6 bases sitting between them. The length of the CDR3 is 12 residues. CDR3 loop: CASRRTQETQYF. In DNA form, the CDR3 reads TGTGCCAGCAGACGGACCCAAGAGACCCAGTACTTC.

In this sample, this clonotype turned up a few times. The chain recombines TRBV12-3 or TRBV12-4 with TRBJ2-7; 11 nucleotides align to TRBD1. With V trimmed by 6 bases and J by 6 bases, 10 bases remained unmatched. The CDR3 is 15 residues long. The CDR3 nucleotides read TGTGCCAGCAGCAGACCGGGACAGGGGGTTCGCGAGCAGTACTTC. Translation: CASSRPGQGVREQYF.

This clonotype turned up a few times. The V gene is TRBV20-1, the J gene TRBJ2-3; 8 bases map to TRBD2. This CDR3 is built from 14 residues. Germline-derived CDR1 and CDR2 are DFQATT and SNEGSKA (reference sequence). Trimming removed 3 bases from V and 4 bases from J; junction bases left unmatched: 6. The CDR3 here is CSASRGGRSDTQYF. CDR3 nucleotide sequence: TGCAGTGCTAGCCGGGGGGGCCGCTCAGATACGCAGTATTTT.

The gene calls are TRBV7-2 and TRBJ2-1; D is unresolved. The germline gives CDR1 SGHTA, CDR2 FQGNSA. V gave up 1 base and J gave up 5 bases, with 12 bases separating them. CDR3 length: 15 residues. CDR3 sequence (DNA): TGTGCCAGCAGCTTAGAGAGCCGGCTAGACAATGAGCAGTTCTTC. Amino acids: CASSLESRLDNEQFF.

This clonotype occurred many times. The chain is built from TRBV6-6 and TRBJ2-7, with 10 bases aligning to TRBD1. Germline CDR1 is MNHNY and CDR2 is SVGAGI (reference sequence). The CDR3 extends over 16 amino acids. The V segment lost 6 bases and the J segment 5 bases; nucleotides outside the gene matches: 13. The CDR3 loop reads CASRLVPGQGPNEQYF. The CDR3 nucleotides read TGTGCCAGCAGGCTAGTTCCGGGACAGGGGCCTAACGAGCAGTACTTC.

The chain links TRBV13 to TRBJ2-7; TRBD2 might be the D (7 bases). This CDR3 region has 17 residues. Per the germline V gene, CDR1 is PRHDT and CDR2 is FYEKMQ (reference sequence). V lost 5 bases, J lost 0 bases, and 20 bases lay in between. The CDR3, as DNA: TGTGCCAGCAGCGTATCCCTCGCGGGGGCGAGCTCCTACGAGCAGTACTTC. It is translated as CASSVSLAGASSYEQYF.

This clonotype showed up just once. The chain couples TRBV20-1 to TRBJ2-1; D tentatively fits TRBD1 or TRBD2 (5 bases each). The CDR3 sequence is 14 residues long. Germline assignment: CDR1 DFQATT and CDR2 SNEGSKA (reference sequence). Trimming removed 7 bases at V and 0 bases at J, with 13 bases between. CDR3 bases: TGCAGTGTCCCTGGGGCGGGCTCCTACAATGAGCAGTTCTTC. It is translated as CSVPGAGSYNEQFF.

This clonotype was counted a few times. The V call is TRBV5-1, the J call TRBJ2-1; TRBD2 is a possible D gene (5 bases). CDR1 is SGHRS, CDR2 YFSETQ, per germline. Trimming took 0 bases from V and 2 from J, leaving 9 bases between them. This CDR3 has 15 residues. The CDR3 nucleotides read TGCGCCAGCAGCTTGGCCTTAGCGACCTACAATGAGCAGTTCTTC. Translation gives CASSLALATYNEQFF.

For this clonotype: Compared with germline, one end of the junction differs, possibly owing to a read error. V is TRBV6-4 and J is TRBJ2-5; possibly TRBD1 for D (6 bases). Germline V CDR1 and CDR2: MRHNA, SNTAGT. CDR3 length: 17 residues. The CDR3 spells CAISESMEIQGWSEQYF. The CDR3 DNA reads as TGTGCCATCAGTGAGTCCATGGAAATACAGGGTTGGAGTGAGCAGTACTTC.